The 25 T cell receptor beta chains in this list originate from one sample, sequenced in a study of blood T cell repertoires in COVID-19. Profiled with immunoSEQ multiplex PCR; TCRdb holds only in-frame clones, not every one. The sample holds 90,000 to 100,000 clones, 89% seen once. What was sequenced was peripheral blood. These receptors were collected from a man aged 50-60 years with COVID-19, enrolled during active disease.

This clone rates as medium-sized. V gene TRBV6-5 combines with J gene TRBJ2-6; a possible D gene is TRBD1 (6 bases). CDR1 is MNHEY and CDR2 is SVGAGI in the germline V gene. V dropped 5 bases and J dropped 1 base, with 9 bases sitting between them. This CDR3 is built from 15 residues. This CDR3 reads CASSNRDSGANVLTF. Written as DNA, the CDR3 is TGTGCCAGCAGTAACAGGGATTCTGGGGCCAACGTCCTGACTTTC.

The chain recombines TRBV11-2 with TRBJ1-2, with TRBD1 as a possible D gene (5 bases). Germline CDR1 is SGHAT and CDR2 is FQNNGV. Trimming pared 2 bases from V and 6 bases from J, leaving 16 bases between. The CDR3 is 15 residues long. In DNA, the CDR3 is TGTGCCAGCAGCTTAAGGAACCGCAGGGTAGATGGCTACACCTTC. Translated, it gives CASSLRNRRVDGYTF.

The chain has TRBV2 and TRBJ1-5; D not resolved. CDR1 and CDR2 (germline): SNHLY, FYNNEI. The CDR3 has 14 residues. Deletions cut 7 bases from V and 1 base from J, with 11 bases between. In nucleotides, the CDR3 is TGTGCCAGCAATATGGGAGGGAGCAATCAGCCCCAGCATTTT. Translated: CASNMGGSNQPQHF.

This clone has only a few counts. The chain carries TRBV5-4 and TRBJ2-1; tentatively, D is TRBD2 (6 bases). The CDR3 runs 15 residues. V was trimmed by 1 base and J by 3 bases, leaving 11 bases between them. CDR1 is SGHNT and CDR2 is YYREEE in the germline V gene (reference sequence). The CDR3 spells CASSLLIADYNEQFF. In DNA form, the CDR3 reads TGTGCCAGCAGCTTGCTTATAGCGGACTACAATGAGCAGTTCTTC. Together with reference TRBV5-4 and TRBJ2-1, the CDR3 gives the full variable domain: ETGVTQSPTHLIKTRGQQVTLRCSSQSGHNTVSWYQQALGQGPQFIFQYYREEENGRGNFPPRFSGLQFPNYSSELNVNALELDDSALYLCASSLLIADYNEQFFGPGTRLTVL.

This clone was detected once. The chain carries TRBV3-1 (or the pseudogene TRBV3-2) and TRBJ1-5, with a weak D call TRBD1 (6 bases). The CDR3 runs 15 residues. V was cut by 3 bases and J by 3 bases, with 12 bases left in between. CDR1 and CDR2 (germline): LGHDT, YNNKEL (reference sequence). The CDR3 here is CASSQVRGSNQPQHF. Written as DNA, the CDR3 is TGTGCCAGCAGCCAGGTCAGGGGATCCAATCAGCCCCAGCATTTT.

This clone came up a few times. The J gene is TRBJ1-4, the V gene TRBV30; the match to TRBD1 covers 7 bases. Germline V gene sequence: CDR1 GTSNPN, CDR2 SVGIG (reference sequence). This CDR3 has 15 residues. Trimming at V came to 4 bases and at J to 3 bases, leaving 8 bases not matched to a gene. In DNA form, the CDR3 reads TGTGCCTGGAAAAGCACAGGGGCCCCTAATGAAAAACTGTTTTTT. Its translation: CAWKSTGAPNEKLFF.

The chain joins TRBV2 to TRBJ2-3; D remains unclear. Germline V CDR1 and CDR2: SNHLY, FYNNEI. This CDR3 comprises 13 residues. V was cut by 6 bases and J by 0 bases, with 7 bases left in between. The CDR3 is CASRKSSTDTQYF. In DNA form, the CDR3 reads TGTGCCAGCAGAAAATCGAGCACAGATACGCAGTATTTT.

The chain couples TRBV9 to TRBJ2-5, with D hard to call. Between the trimmed V and J ends, which lost 0 bases and 5 bases, there was a span of 14 bases. CDR3 length equals 15 residues. Looked up from germline, CDR1 is SGDLS and CDR2 is YYNGEE. The CDR3 DNA reads as TGTGCCAGCAGCGTAGTTGGTAGCTTTAGGGAGACCCAGTACTTC. Protein product: CASSVVGSFRETQYF. Supplemented by reference TRBV9 and TRBJ2-5, the full variable domain reads DSGVTQTPKHLITATGQRVTLRCSPRSGDLSVYWYQQSLDQGLQFLIQYYNGEERAKGNILERFSAQQFPDLHSELNLSSLELGDSALYFCASSVVGSFRETQYFGPGTRLLVL.

This chain joins TRBV27 and TRBJ1-5, with D uncertain. Germline values: CDR1 MNHEY, CDR2 SMNVEV (reference sequence). The CDR3 is made up of 13 amino acids. Trimming took 0 bases from V and 3 from J, leaving 3 bases between them. The CDR3 nucleotides read TGTGCCAGCAGTTTATCCAACAATCAGCCCCAGCATTTT. Translation: CASSLSNNQPQHF.

This clone was detected only a few times. The rearrangement joins TRBV27 to TRBJ2-2; perhaps TRBD2 as D (6 bases). The CDR3 runs 15 residues. Germline CDR1 is MNHEY and CDR2 is SMNVEV (reference sequence). V was trimmed by 5 bases and J by 7 bases, leaving 17 bases between them. CDR3: CASSPWRGAGGELFF. CDR3 in DNA: TGTGCCAGCAGTCCTTGGAGGGGCGCGGGCGGGGAGCTGTTTTTT.

Points on this clone: The germline gene is not matched at one end of the junction; a read error may be the cause. This chain joins TRBV6-2 or TRBV6-3 and TRBJ2-5, with D perhaps matching TRBD2 (6 bases). Germline V lookup: CDR1 MNHEY, CDR2 SVGEGT. The CDR3 runs to 13 residues. The CDR3 DNA reads as TGTGCCAGCAGTCCGACTAGAGAAGGGGCCCAATACTTC. Encoded protein: CASSPTREGAQYF.

This chain uses TRBV6-5 with TRBJ1-2; D perhaps matches TRBD1 (5 bases). The CDR3 length is 12 residues. Trimming removed 7 bases at V and 2 bases at J, with 8 bases between. The germline V gene encodes CDR1 MNHEY and CDR2 SVGAGI. The CDR3 nucleotides are TGTGCCAGCAACCAGGGAAACTATGGCTACACCTTC. Translating gives CASNQGNYGYTF.

This sequence joins TRBV6-2 or TRBV6-3 and TRBJ1-5, with TRBD1 matching 7 bases. Germline CDR1 reads MNHEY; CDR2 reads SVGEGT. There are 17 residues in the CDR3. J lost 3 bases, V lost 1 base, and 9 bases had no gene match. The CDR3 bases are TGTGCCAGCAGTTACTTGTACAGGGGTATTATCAATCAGCCCCAGCATTTT. As protein: CASSYLYRGIINQPQHF.

V gene TRBV9 combines with J gene TRBJ2-7; 10 bases are shared with TRBD1. J lost 3 bases, V lost 4 bases, and 7 bases had no gene match. Germline lookup yields CDR1 SGDLS and CDR2 YYNGEE. This CDR3 is built from 15 residues. The CDR3 region has the DNA TGTGCCAGCAGCCCAGGGACAGGGGTATTCTACGAGCAGTACTTC. It codes for CASSPGTGVFYEQYF.

The V gene is TRBV19, the J gene TRBJ2-3; no reliable D call. Germline V gives CDR1 LNHDA, CDR2 SQIVND (reference sequence). The V and J ends lost 5 bases and 5 bases respectively, with 17 bases between them. CDR3 length: 15 residues. The CDR3 is CASSAGLRLVDTQYF. The CDR3 region has the DNA TGTGCCAGTAGTGCAGGATTACGCCTGGTAGATACGCAGTATTTT.

The rearrangement uses TRBV5-5 and TRBJ1-5, with unresolved D. V lost 0 bases to trimming and J lost 10 bases, with 17 bases between them. Germline V lookup: CDR1 SGHKS, CDR2 YYEKEE (reference sequence). The CDR3 spans 15 residues. CDR3 loop: CASSLGGITTGPQHF. For the CDR3, the DNA is TGTGCCAGCAGCTTGGGGGGAATAACTACGGGACCCCAGCATTTT.

This chain links TRBV18 with TRBJ1-5; D is uncertain. The ends were cut back, 2 bases at V and 7 bases at J, with 9 bases in the middle. Per germline, CDR1 KGHSH and CDR2 LQKENI. This CDR3 is built from 13 residues. The CDR3 sequence is CASSPSEGQPQHF. The CDR3 region has the DNA TGTGCCAGCTCACCATCGGAGGGCCAGCCCCAGCATTTT.

The CDR3 region has the DNA TGTGCCAGCAGTTCCCACGACAGTGTGAACACTGAAGCTTTCTTT. Translation: CASSSHDSVNTEAFF. The rearrangement joins TRBV6-5 to TRBJ1-1, with D perhaps matching TRBD1 (5 bases). The CDR3 runs 15 residues. From germline, CDR1 is MNHEY and CDR2 SVGAGI. V was clipped by 4 bases and J by 0 bases, with 12 bases between them.

The chain recombines TRBV5-4 with TRBJ2-7; possibly TRBD2 for D (5 bases). The CDR3 extends over 15 amino acids. Trimming removed 1 base from V and 1 base from J, with 12 bases in between. CDR1 SGHNT and CDR2 YYREEE come from the germline V gene (reference sequence). The CDR3 region has the DNA TGTGCCAGCAGCTTGAATCCCCGGGGTTCCTACGAGCAGTACTTC. This translates into CASSLNPRGSYEQYF.

The chain's CDR3 is CASSLQGATDTQYF. CDR3 sequence (DNA): TGTGCCAGCAGCTTACAGGGGGCGACAGATACGCAGTATTTT. J is TRBJ2-3 and V is TRBV7-2; TRBD1 matches 8 bases. The germline V gene has CDR1 SGHTA and CDR2 FQGNSA. The CDR3 is made up of 14 amino acids. J lost 3 bases, V lost 2 bases, and 1 base had no gene match.

The rearrangement uses TRBV6-2 or TRBV6-3 and TRBJ2-7, with a possible D match to TRBD2 (5 bases). The germline CDR1 and CDR2 sequences are MNHEY and SVGEGT. Trimming removed 5 bases at V and 2 bases at J, with 16 bases between. CDR3 length equals 15 residues. The CDR3 sequence is CASSPGPGGTYEQYF. CDR3 in DNA: TGTGCCAGCAGTCCCGGCCCCGGAGGCACCTACGAGCAGTACTTC.

J is TRBJ1-3 and V is TRBV28, with TRBD1 identical over 8 bases. This CDR3 comprises 17 residues. The germline gives CDR1 MDHEN, CDR2 SYDVKM. The ends lost 4 bases at V and 4 bases at J; junction bases unmatched: 12. CDR3 protein: CASSSLDGQGLGNTIYF. The CDR3 DNA follows: TGTGCCAGCAGTTCACTCGACGGACAGGGACTCGGAAACACCATATATTTT.

The V and J genes are TRBV28 and TRBJ1-5; D gene unclear. Germline V lookup: CDR1 MDHEN, CDR2 SYDVKM. The ends were cut back, 5 bases at V and 4 bases at J, with 6 bases in the middle. CDR3 length: 12 residues. CDR3 sequence: CASSPENQPQHF. CDR3 coding DNA: TGTGCCAGCAGTCCGGAGAATCAGCCCCAGCATTTT.

V gene TRBV5-4 combines with J gene TRBJ2-2; 9 nucleotides agree with TRBD2. The CDR3 is 17 residues long. J gave up 4 bases and V 0 bases, and 7 bases lay outside the gene matches. The germline V gene encodes CDR1 SGHNT and CDR2 YYREEE (reference sequence). In DNA, the CDR3 is TGTGCCAGCAGCTTGGGAGGCGGGGGGGTTCGCACCGGGGAGCTGTTTTTT. Protein product: CASSLGGGGVRTGELFF. The variable domain in full, with the rest retrieved from reference TRBV5-4 and TRBJ2-2, is ETGVTQSPTHLIKTRGQQVTLRCSSQSGHNTVSWYQQALGQGPQFIFQYYREEENGRGNFPPRFSGLQFPNYSSELNVNALELDDSALYLCASSLGGGGVRTGELFFGEGSRLTVL.

As concerns this clone: Other nucleotide sequences in the sample specify the same CDR3. The gene calls are TRBV5-1 and TRBJ1-5, with 10 bases fitting TRBD1. The CDR3 covers 14 residues. Germline assignment: CDR1 SGHRS and CDR2 YFSETQ. The ends lost 4 bases at V and 5 bases at J; junction bases unmatched: 3. The CDR3 nucleotides read TGCGCCAGCAGCACCGGACAGGGGGATCAGCCCCAGCATTTT. It codes for CASSTGQGDQPQHF.